Presented here are 13 T cell receptor beta chains from one specimen sequenced in a study of CD8 T cells in Susac syndrome. RNA in amounts of roughly 0.5 to 1 ug was reverse transcribed with random hexamers. TCRdb redid the calling of the immunoSEQ multiplex PCR reads with MiXCR, one entry per CDR3 protein. The repertoire holds about 50,000 distinct CDR3 sequences, 93% seen once, with 0.5% to 0.6% in the top ten. Sample: CD8+ T cells from PBMCs. The source of these receptors is a human donor with multiple sclerosis.

The rearrangement joins TRBV2 to TRBJ2-3, with TRBD1 matching over 7 bases. CDR1 is SNHLY and CDR2 is FYNNEI in the germline V gene. V was clipped by 3 bases and J by 3 bases; unmatched bases: 6. The CDR3 loop spans 15 amino acids. In nucleotides, the CDR3 is TGTGCCAGCAGTGAGAGGGGGCGAGGGACAGATACGCAGTATTTT. It translates to CASSERGRGTDTQYF.

The rearrangement joins TRBV6-2 or TRBV6-3 to TRBJ2-1; D is ambiguous. The germline gives CDR1 MNHEY, CDR2 SVGEGT. V gave up 2 bases and J gave up 5 bases, with 10 bases separating them. The CDR3 is 14 amino acids. This chain's CDR3 is CASSYGRPDNEQFF. The CDR3 DNA reads as TGTGCCAGCAGTTACGGACGCCCAGACAATGAGCAGTTCTTC.

The chain recombines TRBV4-3 with TRBJ2-7; D possibly uses TRBD1 or TRBD2 (5 bases each). The CDR3 runs to 15 residues. CDR1 is LGHNA and CDR2 is YSLEER in the germline V gene. Trimming shortened V by 3 bases and J by 3 bases, and 15 bases separated the two germline ends. The DNA of the CDR3 is TGCGCCAGCAGCCAGACATGGGGGTTAGGCTACGAGCAGTACTTC. Amino acids: CASSQTWGLGYEQYF.

The chain is built from TRBV20-1 and TRBJ2-2; the D gene could be TRBD1 or TRBD2 (5 bases each). CDR3 length equals 17 residues. V dropped 0 bases and J dropped 3 bases, with 17 bases sitting between them. Germline CDR1 reads DFQATT; CDR2 reads SNEGSKA (reference sequence). CDR3 sequence (DNA): TGCAGTGCTAGAGATCTCGGGGCGCTAACCGACACCGGGGAGCTGTTTTTT. It encodes CSARDLGALTDTGELFF.

This clonotype came up once. The chain employs TRBV9 and TRBJ2-2; D is unclear. The germline V gene has CDR1 SGDLS and CDR2 YYNGEE. Trimming cost V 4 bases and J 2 bases, with 18 bases left between them. This CDR3 is built from 17 residues. The CDR3 region has the DNA TGTGCCAGCAGCTCAGCTGTGTTCAGGTTAAACACCGGGGAGCTGTTTTTT. It yields the protein CASSSAVFRLNTGELFF.

The V and J genes are TRBV27 and TRBJ2-7; TRBD1 is a possible D gene (6 bases). This CDR3 region has 15 residues. The ends were cut back, 5 bases at V and 0 bases at J, with 14 bases in the middle. CDR1 is MNHEY and CDR2 is SMNVEV in the germline V gene (reference sequence). CDR3 in amino acids: CASSLSIGGSYEQYF. DNA for the CDR3: TGTGCCAGCAGTCTCTCGATAGGGGGCTCCTACGAGCAGTACTTC.

This chain joins TRBV6-5 and TRBJ2-7; D is possibly TRBD2 (5 bases). Per the germline V gene, CDR1 is MNHEY and CDR2 is SVGAGI. This CDR3 is built from 16 residues. Trimming cost V 0 bases and J 0 bases, with 12 bases left between them. CDR3 nucleotide sequence: TGTGCCAGCAGTTACTCGAAGGAGGCCAGCTCCTACGAGCAGTACTTC. Translated, it gives CASSYSKEASSYEQYF.

CDR3 region: CASSPGGAGGPGDIQYF. For the CDR3, the DNA is TGTGCCAGCAGCCCCGGGGGGGCGGGGGGGCCTGGGGACATTCAGTACTTC. The genes are TRBV5-6 and TRBJ2-4, with 9 bases lining up with TRBD2. Germline CDR1 and CDR2: SGHDT and YYEEEE. The CDR3 has 17 amino acids. The junction had 16 bases not matched to a gene; V was cut back by 4 bases and J by 8 bases. The full variable domain, its missing parts supplied by reference TRBV5-6 and TRBJ2-4, is DAGVTQSPTHLIKTRGQQVTLRCSPKSGHDTVSWYQQALGQGPQFIFQYYEEEERQRGNFPDRFSGHQFPNYSSELNVNALLLGDSALYLCASSPGGAGGPGDIQYFGAGTRLSVL.

By frequency in the sample, this clonotype is medium-sized (0.01 to 0.1%). This chain links TRBV5-4 with TRBJ1-1; possible D gene TRBD1, 5 bases. The CDR3 has 13 amino acids. Germline V gene data show CDR1 as SGHNT and CDR2 as YYREEE (reference sequence). Trimming stripped 4 bases from V and 0 bases from J, with 7 bases between. CDR3 coding DNA: TGTGCCAGCAGCCCGGACATGAACACTGAAGCTTTCTTT. Translating it yields CASSPDMNTEAFF. Supplemented by reference TRBV5-4 and TRBJ1-1, the full variable domain reads ETGVTQSPTHLIKTRGQQVTLRCSSQSGHNTVSWYQQALGQGPQFIFQYYREEENGRGNFPPRFSGLQFPNYSSELNVNALELDDSALYLCASSPDMNTEAFFGQGTRLTVV.

This chain uses TRBV12-3 or TRBV12-4 with TRBJ1-2; D gene unclear. Deletions cut 6 bases from V and 0 bases from J, with 8 bases between. The length of the CDR3 is 13 residues. CDR3 nucleotide sequence: TGTGCCAGCAGCCAATTTGCTAACTATGGCTACACCTTC. This codes for CASSQFANYGYTF.

This chain uses TRBV3-1 with TRBJ1-4; D is perhaps TRBD1 (5 bases). The V end lost 0 bases, the J end lost 5 bases, and 10 bases lay between the germline ends. Germline V gene lookup returns CDR1 LGHDT and CDR2 YNNKEL (reference sequence). This CDR3 region has 15 residues. CDR3 nucleotide sequence: TGTGCCAGCAGCCAAGATGGGGCGCTGAATGAAAAACTGTTTTTT. Its translation: CASSQDGALNEKLFF.

The chain uses TRBV19 and TRBJ2-5, with 8 bases fitting TRBD1. The CDR3 has 16 amino acids. After removal of 9 bases from V and 4 bases from J, the junction contained 16 bases not matched to a gene. Germline lookup yields CDR1 LNHDA and CDR2 SQIVND (reference sequence). The CDR3 nucleotides are TGTGCCAGGGCCCCTAAGTCCCCAGGGGGCGGAGAGACCCAGTACTTC. Translating it yields CARAPKSPGGGETQYF.

The chain couples TRBV28 to TRBJ2-7; TRBD1 matches at 8 bases. The junction had 3 bases not matched to a gene; V was cut back by 5 bases and J by 6 bases. The CDR3 length is 12 residues. Germline V gene data show CDR1 as MDHEN and CDR2 as SYDVKM. CDR3 coding DNA: TGTGCCAGCAGTCGCAGGGGGCGCGAGCAGTACTTC. The encoded protein is CASSRRGREQYF.